These 15 T cell receptor beta chains share one sample of origin, sequenced in a study of shared clonotypes between healthy human individuals (dated by TCRdb to the early 2020s). The method was the immunoSEQ multiplex PCR assay. The table comes from immuneACCESS by way of TCRdb, which keeps in-frame sequences with V and J called. Part of the clones is missing from these tables; in studies checked, under half for an unresolved V gene and the rest for unknown reasons. In this sample the table shows about 1.5 million clones, around 98% of which occur a single time. The top ten constitute about 0.4% of the sample. Source material: naive CD4+ T cells sorted from blood. The cell subset or site label corresponds to: CD45RA+ positively selected. Receptors were obtained from a man aged 25 to 45 in good health.

This chain connects TRBV11-1 to TRBJ2-7; 10 bases agree with TRBD1. The CDR3 consists of 14 residues. Germline CDR1 reads SGHAT; CDR2 reads FQDESV (reference sequence). The V and J ends lost 5 bases and 5 bases, in that order; junction bases with no gene match: 6. The CDR3 coding sequence is TGTGCCAGCAGCCAACGACAGGGGGCGGACGAGCAGTACTTC. Translated: CASSQRQGADEQYF.

This sequence joins TRBV11-2 and TRBJ2-2; 10 bases agree with TRBD2. The CDR3 runs 18 residues. The junction had 6 bases not matched to a gene; V was cut back by 1 base and J by 1 base. Germline V gene data show CDR1 as SGHAT and CDR2 as FQNNGV. The CDR3 coding sequence is TGTGCCAGCAGCTTAGTCCCTAGCGGGAGCCGGAACACCGGGGAGCTGTTTTTT. It encodes CASSLVPSGSRNTGELFF.

As DNA, the CDR3 is TGTGCCAGCAGCTGGGAAGGGTTGATCCTGTCCCAAGAGACCCAGTACTTC. Protein product: CASSWEGLILSQETQYF. J is TRBJ2-5 and V is TRBV11-2; no reliable D call. Germline V gene sequence: CDR1 SGHAT, CDR2 FQNNGV. Trimming removed 4 bases from V and 1 base from J, with 19 bases in between. This CDR3 spans 17 amino acids.

This chain's CDR3 is CSVVLVSDTQYF. The CDR3 DNA follows: TGCAGCGTTGTCTTAGTCTCGGATACGCAGTATTTT. The V gene is TRBV29-1, the J gene TRBJ2-3, with D unresolved. The CDR3 covers 12 residues. Germline CDR1 SQVTM, CDR2 ANQGSEA. With 4 bases removed from V and 6 bases from J, the gap between germline ends came to 11 bases.

The chain joins TRBV29-1 to TRBJ2-3, with a weak D call TRBD2 (5 bases). V lost 5 bases and J lost 4, with 13 bases in between. Germline V gene sequence: CDR1 SQVTM, CDR2 ANQGSEA. This CDR3 spans 13 amino acids. CDR3 bases: TGCAGCGTTTTAGAAGCGGTCGCAGATACGCAGTATTTT. It encodes CSVLEAVADTQYF.

V gene TRBV5-4 combines with J gene TRBJ2-1; 8 nucleotides agree with TRBD1. Germline CDR1 reads SGHNT; CDR2 reads YYREEE (reference sequence). This CDR3 is 13 amino acids long. After removal of 4 bases from V and 8 bases from J, the junction contained 5 bases not matched to a gene. The CDR3 coding sequence is TGTGCCAGCAGCCAGACAGGGGTCCATGAGCAGTTCTTC. Protein product: CASSQTGVHEQFF.

This clone was recorded once. The chain links TRBV9 to TRBJ2-3, with D tentatively TRBD2 (5 bases). Germline CDR1 reads SGDLS; CDR2 reads YYNGEE. V was clipped by 5 bases and J by 2 bases, with 15 bases between them. The CDR3 has 15 residues. The chain's CDR3 is CASSGGWTSTDTQYF. The CDR3 DNA reads as TGTGCCAGCAGTGGAGGATGGACCTCCACAGATACGCAGTATTTT.

The genes are TRBV18 and TRBJ2-5; D not resolved. V lost 2 bases to trimming and J lost 0 bases, with 7 bases between them. Germline values: CDR1 KGHSH, CDR2 LQKENI. This CDR3 comprises 14 residues. The DNA for the CDR3 is TGTGCCAGCTCACCAAGGTCGTACCAAGAGACCCAGTACTTC. It codes for CASSPRSYQETQYF.

The J gene is TRBJ2-1, the V gene TRBV7-9; a weak D match, TRBD1 (5 bases). Between the trimmed V and J ends, which lost 5 bases and 2 bases, there was a span of 7 bases. CDR1 and CDR2 from the germline V gene are SEHNR and FQNEAQ (reference sequence). The CDR3 length is 13 residues. The CDR3 spells CASSRTTYNEQFF. The CDR3 DNA follows: TGTGCCAGCAGCCGGACAACCTACAATGAGCAGTTCTTC.

The chain couples TRBV27 to TRBJ2-1; 12 bases line up with TRBD2. Per germline, CDR1 MNHEY and CDR2 SMNVEV (reference sequence). V was pared by 0 bases and J by 5 bases, with 2 bases of the junction left unmatched. This CDR3 region has 16 residues. In DNA form, the CDR3 reads TGTGCCAGCAGTTTATCTGGACTAGCGGGAAACAATGAGCAGTTCTTC. It encodes CASSLSGLAGNNEQFF.

V is TRBV7-9 and J is TRBJ2-1; 8 bases are a match to TRBD2. Germline assignment: CDR1 SEHNR and CDR2 FQNEAQ (reference sequence). The length of the CDR3 is 16 residues. V was pared by 6 bases and J by 9 bases, with 16 bases of the junction left unmatched. The CDR3 DNA reads as TGTGCCAGCAGACAACGTGATAGCGGGATGGGCGTTGAGCAGTTCTTC. This translates into CASRQRDSGMGVEQFF.

The chain is built from TRBV29-1 and TRBJ2-7; 9 bases match TRBD1. V gave up 6 bases and J gave up 4 bases; unmatched junction bases: 10. This CDR3 has 14 residues. Germline V CDR1 and CDR2: SQVTM, ANQGSEA. CDR3 nucleotide sequence: TGCAGCGTGCTTACAGGGGGCCGGAATTACGAGCAGTACTTC. This sequence encodes CSVLTGGRNYEQYF.

V gene TRBV6-5 combines with J gene TRBJ2-5, with 9 nucleotides matching TRBD2. CDR1 and CDR2 from the germline V gene are MNHEY and SVGAGI. The CDR3 is 16 residues long. J gave up 2 bases and V 4 bases, and 8 bases lay outside the gene matches. The CDR3 DNA sequence: TGTGCCAGCAGTTCCTTTACTAGCGGGCTTCAAGAGACCCAGTACTTC. Translation gives CASSSFTSGLQETQYF.

The gene calls are TRBV5-1 and TRBJ2-7; D remains unclear. The CDR3 has 15 residues. The germline V gene has CDR1 SGHRS and CDR2 YFSETQ. Trimming shortened V by 4 bases and J by 0 bases, and 14 bases separated the two germline ends. Written as DNA, the CDR3 is TGCGCCAGCAGCCACACAGCTGCAAACTCCTACGAGCAGTACTTC. The encoded protein is CASSHTAANSYEQYF.

CDR3 nucleotides: TGTGCCAGCAGCTTGTTGATGTCTTGGGGGGTGTGGGATGAGCAGTTCTTC. Translated, it gives CASSLLMSWGVWDEQFF. The gene calls are TRBV5-8 and TRBJ2-1; weak D call: TRBD2 (6 bases). V dropped 1 base and J dropped 8 bases, with 22 bases sitting between them. Germline CDR1 SGHTS, CDR2 YDEGEE. The CDR3 runs 17 residues.